The 32 T cell receptor beta chains reported below all come from one sample, sequenced in a study of CD4 T cells in relation to SARS-CoV-2 and coronaviruses. The table came from immunoSEQ multiplex PCR; TCRdb's copy has only in-frame clones and leaves some out. This sample carries 65,000 or so clones, approximately 94% of them seen once, and the ten largest clones take roughly 0.14%. Unexposed donor CD4+ T cells date from about 2011-2018, before the COVID-19 pandemic. Sequenced material: naive CD4+ T cells from PBMCs. Subset denoted: naive CD4+ T cells isolated by negative enrichment. The receptors shown here come from a human donor in good health.

The chain links TRBV7-3 to TRBJ1-2, with D possibly TRBD1 on 6 matching bases. The germline V gene encodes CDR1 SGHTA and CDR2 FQGTGA. The CDR3 consists of 14 residues. Trimming pared 5 bases from V and 4 bases from J, leaving 14 bases between. CDR3 sequence reads: CASSLGGGGYGYTF. As DNA, the CDR3 is TGTGCCAGCAGCCTGGGGGGAGGGGGCTATGGCTACACCTTC.

J is TRBJ2-1 and V is TRBV19; TRBD2 is a possible D gene (7 bases). CDR1 is LNHDA, CDR2 SQIVND, per germline (reference sequence). Trimming cost V 1 base and J 6 bases, with 13 bases left between them. This CDR3 spans 15 amino acids. The CDR3 spells CASSIGGRGSNEQFF. In nucleotides, the CDR3 is TGTGCCAGTAGTATAGGTGGGAGGGGGAGCAATGAGCAGTTCTTC. Full variable domain (remainder filled in from reference TRBV19 and TRBJ2-1): DGGITQSPKYLFRKEGQNVTLSCEQNLNHDAMYWYRQDPGQGLRLIYYSQIVNDFQKGDIAEGYSVSREKKESFPLTVTSAQKNPTAFYLCASSIGGRGSNEQFFGPGTRLTVL.

The chain links TRBV2 to TRBJ2-5, with D perhaps assigned TRBD1 or TRBD2 (5 bases each). The germline CDR1 and CDR2 sequences are SNHLY and FYNNEI. The V gene lost 6 bases and the J gene lost 2 bases, with 10 bases spanning the gap. The CDR3 spans 13 residues. Here the CDR3 DNA reads TGTGCCAGCAGCGGGACGCTACAAGAGACCCAGTACTTC. Protein product: CASSGTLQETQYF.

The genes are TRBV5-8 and TRBJ2-5; 11 bases fit TRBD2. With 3 bases clipped from V and 2 bases from J, the junction kept 3 bases outside the gene matches. Germline lookup yields CDR1 SGHTS and CDR2 YDEGEE. The length of the CDR3 is 15 residues. CDR3 sequence (DNA): TGTGCCAGCAGCTCGGGACTAGCGGATCAAGAGACCCAGTACTTC. It specifies CASSSGLADQETQYF. Full variable domain (remainder filled in from reference TRBV5-8 and TRBJ2-5): EAGVTQSPTHLIKTRGQQATLRCSPISGHTSVYWYQQALGLGLQFLLWYDEGEERNRGNFPPRFSGRQFPNYSSELNVNALELEDSALYLCASSSGLADQETQYFGPGTRLLVL.

The gene calls are TRBV6-2 or TRBV6-3 and TRBJ1-5; perhaps TRBD1 as D (5 bases). The CDR3 contains 16 residues. Germline CDR1 reads MNHEY; CDR2 reads SVGEGT. V was clipped by 2 bases and J by 4 bases, with 15 bases between them. This CDR3 reads CASSYESWRGNQPQHF. The CDR3 DNA reads as TGTGCCAGCAGTTACGAATCCTGGAGGGGTAATCAGCCCCAGCATTTT.

The chain is built from TRBV10-1 and TRBJ1-1, with D unresolved. The CDR3 totals 13 residues. Germline V gives CDR1 WNHNN, CDR2 SYGVQD (reference sequence). V lost 0 bases to trimming and J lost 11 bases, with 13 bases between them. CDR3 amino acids: CASSESNRARAFF. CDR3 bases: TGCGCCAGCAGTGAGTCGAATAGGGCAAGGGCTTTCTTT.

The chain employs TRBV3-1 (or the pseudogene TRBV3-2) and TRBJ1-6; weak D call: TRBD1 (5 bases). With 2 bases removed from V and 8 bases from J, the gap between germline ends came to 13 bases. CDR1 is LGHDT and CDR2 is YNNKEL in the germline V gene (reference sequence). CDR3 length: 15 residues. The CDR3 spells CASSQRAGFDSPLHF. The CDR3, as DNA: TGTGCCAGCAGCCAAAGAGCAGGGTTTGATTCACCCCTCCACTTT.

The chain carries TRBV19 and TRBJ2-1, with TRBD1 as a possible D gene (5 bases). CDR3 length equals 14 residues. Trimming pared 3 bases from V and 6 bases from J, leaving 12 bases between. Per the germline V gene, CDR1 is LNHDA and CDR2 is SQIVND (reference sequence). The CDR3 reads CASSIRVPSNEQFF. The CDR3 nucleotides read TGTGCCAGTAGTATCAGGGTTCCGTCCAATGAGCAGTTCTTC.

The chain joins TRBV28 to TRBJ1-5; D gene uncertain. The CDR3 covers 18 residues. V shed 6 bases and J shed 0 bases, with 21 bases lying between them. Germline V CDR1 and CDR2: MDHEN, SYDVKM. CDR3 sequence: CASRGADRWGYSNQPQHF. Here the CDR3 DNA reads TGTGCCAGCAGGGGAGCAGACCGGTGGGGTTATAGCAATCAGCCCCAGCATTTT.

The gene calls are TRBV28 and TRBJ1-2; no clear D gene. Trimming left V 5 bases short and J 0 bases short, with 10 bases between. Germline loops: CDR1 MDHEN, CDR2 SYDVKM. The CDR3 sequence is 14 residues long. The CDR3 region is CASSTWTSNYGYTF. DNA of the CDR3: TGTGCCAGCAGTACCTGGACCTCTAACTATGGCTACACCTTC.

V and J are TRBV7-9 and TRBJ2-5, with 9 positions matching TRBD1. The germline CDR1 and CDR2 sequences are SEHNR and FQNEAQ (reference sequence). The CDR3 totals 16 residues. The J segment lost 13 bases and the V segment lost 5 bases, leaving 20 bases of the junction unmatched. In nucleotides, the CDR3 is TGTGCCAGCAGCCCCTGGACGACCGGGACAGGGTTTAGATCGTACTTC. This codes for CASSPWTTGTGFRSYF.

The V gene is TRBV28, the J gene TRBJ1-3; no definite D call. The germline V gene encodes CDR1 MDHEN and CDR2 SYDVKM. There are 11 residues in the CDR3. V was pared by 6 bases and J by 2 bases, with 2 bases between. The CDR3 coding sequence is TGTGCCAGCAGAGCTGGAAACACCATATATTTT. It translates to CASRAGNTIYF.

The V and J genes are TRBV3-1 (or the pseudogene TRBV3-2) and TRBJ2-2, with 8 bases fitting TRBD1. Germline trimming cut 1 base from V and 1 base from J; bases unmatched to any gene: 5. The CDR3 length is 17 residues. Germline CDR1 reads LGHDT; CDR2 reads YNNKEL (reference sequence). CDR3 nucleotides: TGTGCCAGCAGCCAAGGGGTAGGACAGGGGAACACCGGGGAGCTGTTTTTT. Translated, it gives CASSQGVGQGNTGELFF.

The chain recombines TRBV28 with TRBJ1-2; perhaps TRBD1 as D (6 bases). Germline CDR1 and CDR2: MDHEN and SYDVKM. The CDR3 loop spans 11 amino acids. With 10 bases removed from V and 7 bases from J, the gap between germline ends came to 13 bases. The CDR3 bases are TGTGCCATGGGGGGCGAGGGTGGCTACACCTTC. Protein sequence: CAMGGEGGYTF.

The chain combines TRBV6-5 with TRBJ2-4; D is possibly TRBD1 (5 bases). Trimming stripped 6 bases from V and 3 bases from J, with 15 bases between. CDR1 and CDR2 (germline): MNHEY, SVGAGI. The CDR3 is 15 residues long. This chain's CDR3 is CASRTVGTGKNIQYF. The CDR3, as DNA: TGTGCCAGCAGGACAGTGGGTACTGGCAAAAACATTCAGTACTTC.

The rearrangement links TRBV4-1 to TRBJ2-1; 14 positions match TRBD2. The V segment lost 1 base and the J segment 9 bases; nucleotides outside the gene matches: 14. CDR1 MGHRA and CDR2 YSYEKL come from the germline V gene. This CDR3 has 19 residues. This CDR3 is CASSQVSATSGRVYGEQFF. In DNA form, the CDR3 reads TGCGCCAGCAGCCAAGTTTCTGCGACTAGCGGGAGGGTCTATGGTGAGCAGTTCTTC.

The chain has TRBV20-1 and TRBJ2-6, with unresolved D. The CDR3 is 11 residues long. Germline V lookup: CDR1 DFQATT, CDR2 SNEGSKA (reference sequence). Trimming stripped 4 bases from V and 4 bases from J, with 2 bases between. The CDR3 region has the DNA TGCAGTGCTAAAGGGGCCAACGTCCTGACTTTC. Translated: CSAKGANVLTF.

J is TRBJ1-2 and V is TRBV6-2 or TRBV6-3; 9 bases match TRBD1. Unmatched junction bases numbered 12, after V lost 6 bases and J lost 7 bases. CDR1 and CDR2 from the germline V gene are MNHEY and SVGEGT. There are 15 residues in the CDR3. The CDR3 bases are TGTGCCAGCAGCTCCGCCGGGACAGGGACTGGTGGCTACACCTTC. Its protein is CASSSAGTGTGGYTF.

The chain recombines TRBV9 with TRBJ2-1; D possibly matches TRBD1 or TRBD2 (6 bases each). V lost 0 bases and J 4 bases, leaving 11 bases between the germline ends. Germline assignment: CDR1 SGDLS and CDR2 YYNGEE. The CDR3 runs 15 residues. In nucleotides, the CDR3 is TGTGCCAGCAGCGTAGTATCGGGGGCTTACAATGAGCAGTTCTTC. The encoded protein is CASSVVSGAYNEQFF.

The chain has TRBV18 and TRBJ1-1; D gene ambiguous. The CDR3 length is 19 residues. V shed 1 base and J shed 0 bases, with 21 bases lying between them. CDR1 is KGHSH and CDR2 is LQKENI in the germline V gene. CDR3 bases: TGTGCCAGCTCACCACAGTTGGGAGACAAAGGATCCGTGAACACTGAAGCTTTCTTT. As protein: CASSPQLGDKGSVNTEAFF.

The J gene is TRBJ2-7, the V gene TRBV28; D unclear. Per the germline V gene, CDR1 is MDHEN and CDR2 is SYDVKM. V lost 2 bases, J lost 3 bases, and 5 bases lay in between. The CDR3 contains 12 residues. The DNA of the CDR3 is TGTGCCAGCAGTTTAGGCATCTACGAGCAGTACTTC. Its protein product is CASSLGIYEQYF.

The chain uses TRBV30 and TRBJ2-7; 7 nucleotides agree with TRBD2. CDR3 length equals 15 residues. The germline V gene has CDR1 GTSNPN and CDR2 SVGIG (reference sequence). V shed 0 bases and J 4 bases; nucleotides not matched to a gene: 9. The CDR3 DNA is TGTGCCTGGAGTGTGTCGAGGGAGGGCCGTTACGAGCAGTACTTC. Encoded protein: CAWSVSREGRYEQYF.

J is TRBJ2-4 and V is TRBV7-2; D is uncertain. The V gene's germline CDR1 is SGHTA and CDR2 FQGNSA. The CDR3 sequence is 12 residues long. V lost 3 bases, J lost 8 bases, and 8 bases lay in between. This CDR3 reads CASSLSEDIQYF. CDR3 coding DNA: TGTGCCAGCAGCTTGTCCGAAGACATTCAGTACTTC.

The chain uses TRBV24-1 and TRBJ1-2; maybe TRBD1 (6 bases). The germline CDR1 and CDR2 sequences are KGHDR and SFDVKD. The V end was cut by 5 bases, the J end by 8 bases, with 20 bases between. This CDR3 contains 15 residues. The CDR3 nucleotides are TGTGCCACCAGTGCCCCCGGGACAAACTCTCGCGGCTACACCTTC. Amino acid sequence: CATSAPGTNSRGYTF.

This clone turned up a few times. The gene calls are TRBV9 and TRBJ2-2; D possibly corresponds to TRBD1 (6 bases). Trimming stripped 2 bases from V and 7 bases from J, with 18 bases between. Germline CDR1 and CDR2: SGDLS and YYNGEE. The CDR3 runs to 16 residues. The CDR3 sequence is CASSVNPQGRGGELFF. The DNA for the CDR3 is TGTGCCAGCAGCGTTAACCCCCAGGGCAGGGGCGGGGAGCTGTTTTTT.

In nucleotides, the CDR3 is TGTGCCAGCACTTACTCCTACGAGCAGTACTTC. Its protein is CASTYSYEQYF. The chain has TRBV7-8 and TRBJ2-7; D uncertain. Trimming removed 7 bases from V and 0 bases from J, with 4 bases in between. The CDR3 sequence is 11 residues long. CDR1 and CDR2 (germline): SGHVS, FQNEAQ.

This chain links TRBV23-1 with TRBJ2-5; D gene uncertain. TRBV23-1 qualifies as an ORF whose function is uncertain. The length of the CDR3 is 11 residues. Trimming shortened V by 4 bases and J by 11 bases, and 11 bases separated the two germline ends. The CDR3 reads CASSPASPQYF. For the CDR3, the DNA is TGCGCCAGCAGTCCCGCCAGTCCTCAGTACTTC.

The chain recombines TRBV27 with TRBJ2-1; the D gene could be TRBD1 or TRBD2 (5 bases each). The V gene lost 6 bases and the J gene lost 7 bases, with 31 bases spanning the gap. The CDR3 spans 19 residues. CDR1 MNHEY and CDR2 SMNVEV come from the germline V gene (reference sequence). The CDR3 loop reads CASRAGAASKYFPLNEQFF. CDR3 DNA: TGTGCCAGCAGGGCCGGGGCCGCCTCTAAATATTTCCCCTTGAATGAGCAGTTCTTC.

With regard to this clone: At one end, the junction sequence differs from germline, possibly due to a read error. The chain joins TRBV6-1 to TRBJ1-1, with TRBD1 matching over 7 bases. In germline, CDR1 is MNHNS, CDR2 SASEGT. There are 15 residues in the CDR3. Written as DNA, the CDR3 is TGTGCCAGCAGTCAAGCGGGACAGCCGAACACTGAAGCTTTCTTT. This gives the protein CASSQAGQPNTEAFF.

This chain connects TRBV7-6 to TRBJ2-5, with 9 bases lining up with TRBD1. V lost 5 bases and J lost 7; bases outside the gene matches: 14. In germline, CDR1 is SGHVS, CDR2 FNYEAQ. CDR3 length: 16 amino acids. CDR3 protein: CASSLAGTGIRRTQYF. The CDR3 region has the DNA TGTGCCAGCAGCCTCGCCGGGACAGGGATCAGAAGGACCCAGTACTTC.

V is TRBV15 and J is TRBJ2-2; 8 nucleotides align to TRBD1. The length of the CDR3 is 18 residues. V gave up 5 bases and J gave up 5 bases; unmatched junction bases: 16. From germline, CDR1 is LNHNV and CDR2 YYDKDF (reference sequence). The CDR3 is CATSPHTRQGAGTGELFF. CDR3 DNA: TGTGCCACCAGCCCCCACACACGGCAGGGGGCAGGGACCGGGGAGCTGTTTTTT.

This sequence joins TRBV9 and TRBJ1-2; TRBD1 agrees at 9 bases. Germline V lookup: CDR1 SGDLS, CDR2 YYNGEE. With 3 bases clipped from V and 8 bases from J, the junction kept 14 bases outside the gene matches. The CDR3 contains 16 residues. As DNA, the CDR3 is TGTGCCAGCAGCGCCCGGGACAGGGTTTCTTTACGGGGCTACACCTTC. It encodes CASSARDRVSLRGYTF.